The clone carrying this T cell receptor (beta chain) was detected many times. Samples came from axillary lymph nodes draining the breast cancer. TCRdb re-called the multiplex PCR reads with MiXCR, one entry per CDR3 protein. The top ten hold about 2.2% of the sample, which has 130,000 or so distinct CDR3 sequences, 21% seen once. This CDR3 is built from 14 residues. V lost 6 bases and J 8 bases, leaving 16 bases between the germline ends. CDR1 is SGHAT, CDR2 FQNNGV, per germline. The sample comes from a study of breast tumors, draining lymph nodes, adjacent tissues. The chain joins TRBV11-2 to TRBJ2-2, with TRBD1 as a possible D gene (6 bases). This TCR derives from a female donor with breast cancer. Some clones in this sample may be carry-over from other donors' samples. The sample consisted of axillary lymph node tissue. CDR3 nucleotides: TGTGCCAGCAGTCCGGGACATGGAGTGGGGGAGCTGTTTTTT. Protein sequence: CASSPGHGVGELFF. Supplemented by reference TRBV11-2 and TRBJ2-2, the full variable domain reads EAGVAQSPRYKIIEKRQSVAFWCNPISGHATLYWYQQILGQGPKLLIQFQNNGVVDDSQLPKDRFSAERLKGVDSTLKIQPAKLEDSAVYLCASSPGHGVGELFFGEGSRLTVL.